The 20 T cell receptor beta chains below come from one sample, sequenced in a study of blood T cells in healthy people across ages. A second PCR of 7 to 11 cycles used a sample-barcoded 5' primer and a J-beta primer mix. One entry per CDR3 protein results from TCRdb running MiXCR on the 5' RACE reads. The sample lists approximately 360,000 distinct CDR3 sequences; more than 45% were seen once. The source material was blood. Source of these receptors: a man aged 55 to 70 in good health.

This clonotype was detected only once. This rearrangement joins TRBV20-1 to TRBJ2-7; TRBD1 aligns across 8 bases. Trimming removed 1 base from V and 0 bases from J; junction bases left unmatched: 5. The CDR3 contains 15 residues. Germline values: CDR1 DFQATT, CDR2 SNEGSKA (reference sequence). The CDR3 reads CSARARRGLSYEQYF. As DNA, the CDR3 is TGCAGTGCTAGAGCGCGCAGGGGGCTCTCCTACGAGCAGTACTTC.

The gene calls are TRBV20-1 and TRBJ2-4, with 9 bases lining up with TRBD1. V lost 0 bases and J lost 6; bases outside the gene matches: 6. The CDR3 sequence is 15 residues long. The germline gives CDR1 DFQATT, CDR2 SNEGSKA (reference sequence). The CDR3 loop is CSARDGTGPPNIQYF. DNA of the CDR3: TGCAGTGCTAGAGATGGGACAGGGCCTCCAAACATTCAGTACTTC.

This clonotype was observed a handful of times. The CDR3 nucleotides read TGTGCCAGCAGCTTCAGGACTAGCGGGCTCCAAGAGACCCAGTACTTC. It specifies CASSFRTSGLQETQYF. V gene TRBV4-2 combines with J gene TRBJ2-5; 11 bases map to TRBD2. The CDR3 length is 16 residues. With 5 bases clipped from V and 1 base from J, the junction kept 6 bases outside the gene matches. Germline loops: CDR1 LGHNA, CDR2 YNFKEQ.

This clonotype was detected many times. CDR3 region: CASSLAAGMGYEQYF. The CDR3 nucleotides read TGCGCCAGCAGCTTGGCGGCGGGGATGGGTTACGAGCAGTACTTC. V gene TRBV5-1 combines with J gene TRBJ2-7; TRBD2 is a possible D gene (6 bases). This CDR3 has 15 amino acids. Germline-derived CDR1 and CDR2 are SGHRS and YFSETQ. Trimming left V 0 bases short and J 4 bases short, with 14 bases between.

The V and J genes are TRBV3-1 and TRBJ2-7, with D possibly TRBD2 on 5 matching bases. CDR1 is LGHDT and CDR2 is YNNKEL in the germline V gene (reference sequence). The V end was cut by 1 base, the J end by 6 bases, with 7 bases between. The CDR3 runs 12 residues. The CDR3, as DNA: TGTGCCAGCAGCCAAGGAGGAGGCGAGCAGTACTTC. Encoded protein: CASSQGGGEQYF.

This CDR3 reads CASSVGETSGKNEQFF. CDR3 coding DNA: TGTGCCAGCAGCGTAGGGGAGACTAGCGGGAAAAATGAGCAGTTCTTC. The chain employs TRBV9 and TRBJ2-1, with 11 bases aligning to TRBD2. CDR1 and CDR2 (germline): SGDLS, YYNGEE. Germline trimming cut 0 bases from V and 7 bases from J; bases unmatched to any gene: 6. The length of the CDR3 is 16 residues.

The V call is TRBV7-2, the J call TRBJ2-1, with 8 bases matching TRBD2. The germline CDR1 and CDR2 sequences are SGHTA and FQGNSA. The CDR3 has 16 amino acids. Trimming cost V 5 bases and J 8 bases; bases outside gene matches: 14. This CDR3 reads CASSHRGAGGRDEQFF. Written as DNA, the CDR3 is TGTGCCAGCAGCCATCGGGGGGCGGGAGGTCGGGATGAGCAGTTCTTC.

This clonotype turned up a few times. The gene calls are TRBV20-1 and TRBJ2-5; weak D call: TRBD1 (6 bases). The germline V gene encodes CDR1 DFQATT and CDR2 SNEGSKA (reference sequence). With 5 bases removed from V and 2 bases from J, the gap between germline ends came to 9 bases. The length of the CDR3 is 12 residues. The CDR3 is CSALTGQETQYF. The CDR3 DNA is TGCAGTGCTCTAACAGGGCAAGAGACCCAGTACTTC.

CDR3 DNA sequence: TGCAGTGCTAGTGGTGAACGGACCTATGGCTACACCTTC. As protein: CSASGERTYGYTF. This chain joins TRBV20-1 and TRBJ1-2; no definite D call. The length of the CDR3 is 13 residues. Germline V lookup: CDR1 DFQATT, CDR2 SNEGSKA (reference sequence). V lost 3 bases, J lost 4 bases, and 12 bases lay in between.

The CDR3 here is CASTATMGYNEQFF. Written as DNA, the CDR3 is TGCGCCAGCACTGCGACAATGGGGTACAATGAGCAGTTCTTC. The V and J genes are TRBV5-1 and TRBJ2-1; unclear D gene. Trimming took off 6 bases at V and 4 bases at J, with 14 bases between the two ends. Germline values: CDR1 SGHRS, CDR2 YFSETQ. The CDR3 runs 14 residues.

As concerns this clonotype: The germline gene is not matched at one end of the junction; a read error may be the cause. The chain uses TRBV7-9 and TRBJ2-6, with D perhaps matching TRBD1 (5 bases). Germline V gene sequence: CDR1 SEHNR, CDR2 FQNEAQ (reference sequence). CDR3 size: 15 residues. CDR3 coding DNA: TGTGCCAGCAGCCAGGACCACTCTGGGGCCAACGCCCTGACTTTC. Translating gives CASSQDHSGANALTF.

Only a few counts were recorded for this clonotype. The chain carries TRBV4-3 and TRBJ2-5, with TRBD2 matching over 14 bases. The CDR3 covers 15 residues. After removal of 4 bases from V and 4 bases from J, the junction contained 2 bases not matched to a gene. CDR1 is LGHNA and CDR2 is YSLEER in the germline V gene. The chain's CDR3 is CASSLGLAGVETQYF. The CDR3 nucleotides are TGCGCCAGCAGCCTGGGACTAGCGGGAGTAGAGACCCAGTACTTC.

This clonotype was seen many times. The chain employs TRBV6-5 and TRBJ1-2; D is ambiguous. CDR3 length: 14 residues. V gave up 2 bases and J gave up 2 bases, with 9 bases separating them. CDR1 and CDR2 (germline): MNHEY, SVGAGI. The DNA for the CDR3 is TGTGCCAGCAGTTACCAATTGGGGAACTATGGCTACACCTTC. It specifies CASSYQLGNYGYTF.

V gene TRBV29-1 combines with J gene TRBJ2-3; 9 positions agree with TRBD1. Germline CDR1 is SQVTM and CDR2 is ANQGSEA. The V and J ends lost 5 bases and 5 bases, in that order; junction bases with no gene match: 8. The CDR3 contains 14 residues. The CDR3 sequence is CSVCRDRVLDTQYF. CDR3 in DNA: TGCAGCGTTTGCCGGGACAGGGTATTAGATACGCAGTATTTT.

A remark on this clonotype: This sequence may be a read error, since a much larger clone differs from it by one base. This chain joins TRBV24-1 and TRBJ1-5, with D possibly matching TRBD1 (6 bases). Looked up from germline, CDR1 is KGHDR and CDR2 is SFDVKD. This CDR3 comprises 15 residues. Trimming pared 9 bases from V and 0 bases from J, leaving 14 bases between. CDR3 sequence reads: CATGASTGSNQPQHF. The CDR3, as DNA: TGTGCCACCGGTGCATCGACAGGTAGCAATCAGCCCCAGCATTTT.

The V call is TRBV19, the J call TRBJ2-7, with TRBD2 as a possible D gene (5 bases). Trimming removed 5 bases at V and 9 bases at J, with 11 bases between. CDR3 length: 11 amino acids. From germline, CDR1 is LNHDA and CDR2 SQIVND (reference sequence). The CDR3 region has the DNA TGTGCCAGTAGTTCCGGGATCGGGCAGTACTTC. Translating gives CASSSGIGQYF.

This chain joins TRBV29-1 and TRBJ2-3; D is unresolved. V lost 1 base and J 0 bases, leaving 2 bases between the germline ends. The CDR3 extends over 12 amino acids. Germline loops: CDR1 SQVTM, CDR2 ANQGSEA. The CDR3 reads CSVEASTDTQYF. The CDR3 nucleotides are TGCAGCGTTGAAGCAAGCACAGATACGCAGTATTTT.

The chain links TRBV7-6 to TRBJ2-1; the match to TRBD1 covers 10 bases. The CDR3 extends over 15 amino acids. The germline V gene has CDR1 SGHVS and CDR2 FNYEAQ. Trimming at V came to 1 base and at J to 7 bases, leaving 4 bases not matched to a gene. CDR3 residues: CASSLGTGGGNEQFF. CDR3 DNA: TGTGCCAGCAGCTTAGGGACAGGGGGGGGAAATGAGCAGTTCTTC. Supplemented by reference TRBV7-6 and TRBJ2-1, the full variable domain reads GAGVSQSPRYKVTKRGQDVALRCDPISGHVSLYWYRQALGQGPEFLTYFNYEAQQDKSGLPNDRFSAERPEGSISTLTIQRTEQRDSAMYRCASSLGTGGGNEQFFGPGTRLTVL.

This clonotype occurred a few times. The rearrangement uses TRBV19 and TRBJ2-3; D is perhaps TRBD1 (5 bases). V shed 6 bases and J shed 1 base, with 11 bases lying between them. Germline CDR1 LNHDA, CDR2 SQIVND (reference sequence). This CDR3 region has 14 residues. CDR3 coding DNA: TGTGCCAGTAGCCCTTCCAGGGGCACAGATACGCAGTATTTT. Its protein is CASSPSRGTDTQYF.

The rearrangement joins TRBV28 to TRBJ2-4; D tentatively fits TRBD1 or TRBD2 (7 bases each). The CDR3 loop spans 14 amino acids. The germline V and J ends were trimmed by 11 bases and 1 base, with 15 bases remaining between them. Germline values: CDR1 MDHEN, CDR2 SYDVKM. CDR3 nucleotide sequence: TGTGCCTCAGGGGGGGCCGGGGCCAAAAACATTCAGTACTTC. Translating gives CASGGAGAKNIQYF.